The 12 T cell receptor beta chains listed next were all sequenced from one sample in a study of metastatic and nonmetastatic thyroid tumors. TCRdb re-analyzed the PCR reads using MiXCR. The sample has some 93,000 clones, roughly an eighth seen once. Patients underwent thyroid surgery, and none had received any treatment before it. The sample comprised blood. The receptors stem from a female donor with papillary thyroid cancer or a benign thyroid nodule (not recorded which). Some clones in this sample may be carry-over from other donors' samples.

This clone was seen at least ten times. V gene TRBV7-9 combines with J gene TRBJ2-7, with 11 bases identical to TRBD2. Germline values: CDR1 SEHNR, CDR2 FQNEAQ (reference sequence). The junction had 6 bases not matched to a gene; V was cut back by 4 bases and J by 7 bases. The CDR3 has 14 amino acids. The CDR3 coding sequence is TGTGCCAGCAGCTCTTCCGGGACTAGCGGAGAGCAGTACTTC. This encodes CASSSSGTSGEQYF.

This clone was picked up many times. The chain recombines TRBV28 with TRBJ2-1; D is uncertain. The CDR3 consists of 16 residues. Germline loops: CDR1 MDHEN, CDR2 SYDVKM. Trimming shortened V by 7 bases and J by 0 bases, and 16 bases separated the two germline ends. The CDR3 nucleotides are TGTGCCAGCAACAACCAAGGACGGAGCTCCTACAATGAGCAGTTCTTC. It translates to CASNNQGRSSYNEQFF.

This chain uses TRBV19 with TRBJ1-5; D call uncertain. The CDR3 spans 12 residues. Trimming shortened V by 10 bases and J by 5 bases, and 12 bases separated the two germline ends. Germline V CDR1 and CDR2: LNHDA, SQIVND (reference sequence). DNA of the CDR3: TGTGCCATACCTGACCGCCATCAGCCCCAGCATTTT. Protein sequence: CAIPDRHQPQHF.

This clone was found many times. The J gene is TRBJ1-4, the V gene TRBV3-1, with TRBD1 identical over 10 bases. V lost 3 bases and J lost 7; bases outside the gene matches: 5. This CDR3 comprises 15 residues. CDR1 and CDR2 from the germline V gene are LGHDT and YNNKEL (reference sequence). CDR3 amino acids: CASSHGQGGTEKLFF. CDR3 nucleotides: TGTGCCAGCAGCCACGGACAGGGGGGTACTGAAAAACTGTTTTTT.

This clone was seen a single time. The rearrangement joins TRBV20-1 to TRBJ1-3; D is uncertain. Deletions cut 3 bases from V and 2 bases from J, with 8 bases between. CDR3 length: 13 amino acids. The V gene's germline CDR1 is DFQATT and CDR2 SNEGSKA (reference sequence). The CDR3 loop reads CSASRPAGNTIYF. The CDR3 region has the DNA TGCAGTGCTAGTAGGCCAGCTGGAAACACCATATATTTT.

The gene calls are TRBV20-1 and TRBJ2-1; a weak D match, TRBD2 (6 bases). Deletions cut 8 bases from V and 9 bases from J, with 20 bases between. The CDR3 runs 13 residues. CDR1 is DFQATT, CDR2 SNEGSKA, per germline (reference sequence). The CDR3 region has the DNA TGCAGTCCCCGGACTACTCTAGTCGGTGAGCAGTTCTTC. Its protein product is CSPRTTLVGEQFF.

This clone was picked up many times. One junction end does not reproduce the germline sequence, and a read error may be involved. This sample includes further DNA sequences coding for the same CDR3. J is TRBJ2-5 and V is TRBV30, with 9 bases lining up with TRBD2. The CDR3 is made up of 16 amino acids. CDR1 is GTSNPN, CDR2 SVGIG, per germline (reference sequence). Here the CDR3 DNA reads TGTACCTGGAGTCACGGGCGCGGGAGGGCCGAGGAGACCCAGTACTTC. This codes for CTWSHGRGRAEETQYF.

At least ten counts were recorded for this clone. The genes are TRBV6-6 and TRBJ2-2; D unresolved. Germline values: CDR1 MNHNY, CDR2 SVGAGI (reference sequence). Trimming left V 2 bases short and J 1 base short, with 5 bases between. This CDR3 is 14 amino acids long. The CDR3 coding sequence is TGTGCCAGCAGTTACGGCGAGAACACCGGGGAGCTGTTTTTT. It yields the protein CASSYGENTGELFF.

This clone has at least ten counts. V usage is TRBV19 and J usage is TRBJ2-1, with 13 bases lining up with TRBD2. Germline V gene lookup returns CDR1 LNHDA and CDR2 SQIVND (reference sequence). The CDR3 runs to 17 residues. The V segment lost 5 bases and the J segment 0 bases; nucleotides outside the gene matches: 4. This CDR3 reads CASSLGTSGTSYNEQFF. The DNA of the CDR3 is TGTGCCAGTAGTCTCGGGACTAGCGGGACCTCCTACAATGAGCAGTTCTTC.

This clone occurred many times. The chain combines TRBV27 with TRBJ2-7, with D unclear. Trimming removed 5 bases at V and 3 bases at J, with 11 bases between. Germline lookup yields CDR1 MNHEY and CDR2 SMNVEV (reference sequence). This CDR3 comprises 13 residues. The CDR3 here is CASSRRTDYEQYF. The CDR3 DNA reads TGTGCCAGCAGTCGGCGGACCGACTACGAGCAGTACTTC.

This clone was detected many times. The V and J genes are TRBV6-2 or TRBV6-3 and TRBJ2-5; no definite D call. V was pared by 6 bases and J by 5 bases, with 4 bases between. Germline V lookup: CDR1 MNHEY, CDR2 SVGEGT. The CDR3 has 10 residues. CDR3 in amino acids: CASSHETQYF. The CDR3 DNA reads TGTGCCAGCAGCCACGAGACCCAGTACTTC.

This clone was seen at least ten times. J is TRBJ2-1 and V is TRBV6-2 or TRBV6-3, with TRBD2 as a possible D gene (6 bases). Trimming took 5 bases from V and 5 from J, leaving 16 bases between them. The CDR3 is 15 residues long. Germline V gene data show CDR1 as MNHEY and CDR2 as SVGEGT. The CDR3 here is CASSKLSSVDNEQFF. CDR3 in DNA: TGTGCCAGCAGTAAACTCTCTAGCGTTGACAATGAGCAGTTCTTC.